This T cell receptor (beta chain) appears in the sequencing data of a study of CD8 T cells in Susac syndrome (dated by TCRdb to between 2018 and 2021). Context from the whole study: Whether CD8+ T cell activation and differentiation in Susac syndrome was antigen driven was tested using repertoire sequencing.

Of note for this clonotype: This clone's antigen is unknown. The input lacks base qualities; no much larger clone sits a single base away.

High-throughput TCR beta sequencing profiled peripheral blood CD8+ and CD4+ T cells from healthy donors, Susac syndrome patients and multiple sclerosis patients. The healthy donors served as controls matched for age and sex. Bulk CD8+ and CD4+ T cells were purified by magnetic negative isolation, whereas CD8+ TEMRA cells were enriched by FACS. Blood was collected in EDTA tubes and processed within 24 hours, with PBMCs isolated through density gradient centrifugation. PBMCs destined for TCR sequencing were cryopreserved in liquid nitrogen and later thawed in a 37 °C water bath. The sorted or isolated CD4+, CD8+ and CD8+ TEMRA cells had a purity of 90% or higher. Points the paper makes about the study in general: The number of individuals in the TCR sequencing and HLA analysis was recognized as being relatively small.

RNA was extracted with the RNeasy kit and roughly 0.45 to 1 ug was reverse transcribed using random hexamers. TCR beta CDR3 regions were amplified with the immunoSEQ multiplex PCR assay covering 54 Vbeta and 13 Jbeta segments. Bias from PCR amplification was corrected by using a synthetic template baseline for primer optimization and for computational correction. In the original analysis: Reads were annotated to V, D and J genes per IMGT and analyzed with immunoSEQ Analyzer, keeping only productive sequences. To calculate clonality, Shannon entropy was normalized by log2 of the number of productive unique sequences and then subtracted from one. Public and private clones were assessed among the 100 most prevalent clones of each patient and control. Clones were defined as Susac-specific when absent from the healthy and MS cohorts, from 1,000 to 1,100 published viral clones and from other ImmuneACCESS disease sequences. TCRdb itself trimmed the public reads at Q25 with fastp, ran MiXCR and retained productive beta chains. Here each entry gathers all rows of one CDR3 protein and keeps the most common genes and DNA. These V and J calls rely on TCRdb rather than the paper's analysis. This sample holds 95,000 to 150,000 distinct CDR3 sequences; approximately 96% were observed only once. The top ten hold over 0.07% of the sample.

The sequencing sample was made of CD4+ T cells from PBMCs. The source of this sequence is a human donor in good health.

In nucleotides, the sequence is TGTGCCAGCAGTCGATGGACAGGGAACTATGGCTACACCTTC. Its coded protein is CASSRWTGNYGYTF. The sequence joins TRBV12-3 or TRBV12-4 to TRBJ1-2, with 8 central nucleotides matching TRBD1. From its cysteine to its phenylalanine, the CDR3 spans 14 amino acids. This entry keeps only the CDR3 DNA: 42 bases, framed from base 1. Unmatched junction bases come to 4, with V trimmed by 5 bases and J by 2 bases.